This T cell receptor (beta chain) was identified in a study of control samples from healthy donors and cancer patients. The method was immunoSEQ multiplex PCR; TCRdb's version includes in-frame clones alone and lacks a portion of them. This table holds 180,000 or so clones, around 92% found once. The ends were cut back, 5 bases at V and 8 bases at J, with 6 bases in the middle. Per germline, CDR1 MDHEN and CDR2 SYDVKM. The CDR3 totals 10 residues. The source material was blood. The chain employs TRBV28 and TRBJ2-5; a possible D gene is TRBD2 (5 bases). This clonotype originated in a woman aged 30 to 39 in good health. The CDR3 coding sequence is TGTGCCAGCAGTGAGGGTACCCAGTACTTC. Its protein product is CASSEGTQYF. Together with reference TRBV28 and TRBJ2-5, the CDR3 gives the full variable domain: DVKVTQSSRYLVKRTGEKVFLECVQDMDHENMFWYRQDPGLGLRLIYFSYDVKMKEKGDIPEGYSVSREKKERFSLILESASTNQTSMYLCASSEGTQYFGPGTRLLVL.